This T cell receptor beta chain was captured in a study of graft-versus-host responses after intestinal transplantation. TCRdb keeps only in-frame clones here, not all; method: immunoSEQ multiplex PCR. The sample records about 45,000 clones, 75% to 95% being singletons. CDR1 is GTSNPN, CDR2 SVGIG, per germline (reference sequence). CDR3 size: 16 residues. V gave up 2 bases and J gave up 0 bases; unmatched junction bases: 9. The sequence came from a human patient who received an intestinal transplant, so some T cells may come from the graft donor. The sequencing here drew on PBMCs, taken 524 days after transplant. The chain links TRBV30 to TRBJ2-7; TRBD1 agrees at 8 bases. The CDR3 DNA is TGTGCCTGGAGTCGCCCCGACAGGGGATTCTCCTACGAGCAGTACTTC. This translates into CAWSRPDRGFSYEQYF. The full variable domain, completed using reference TRBV30 and TRBJ2-7, is SQTIHQWPATLVQPVGSPLSLECTVEGTSNPNLYWYRQAAGRGLQLLFYSVGIGQISSEVPQNLSASRPQDRQFILSSKKLLLSDSGFYLCAWSRPDRGFSYEQYFGPGTRLTVT.